Below are 29 T cell receptor beta chains sequenced from a single sample in a study of human T cells and chemical hapten exposure. TCRdb independently ran MiXCR on the RACE reads; one entry per CDR3 protein. The repertoire holds 95,000 or so distinct CDR3 sequences, with 9.5% to 12% as singletons. Noted time point: patch test 2, 6 weeks after DPC sensitization. Treatment in this sample: therapeutic diphenylcyclopropenone sensitization with weekly scalp DPC. Sequenced material: whole blood, taken in connection with sensitization to the hapten diphenylcyclopropenone (DPC). These receptors all come from a woman aged 40 to 49 with alopecia areata. Some clones in this sample may be carry-over from other donors' samples.

This chain connects TRBV14 to TRBJ1-4; perhaps TRBD1 as D (5 bases). This CDR3 contains 18 residues. V dropped 0 bases and J dropped 4 bases, with 18 bases sitting between them. Germline lookup yields CDR1 SGHDN and CDR2 FVKESK. The CDR3 region has the DNA TGTGCCAGCAGCCAAGACTTTGGGAGGGGACGACATAATGAAAAACTGTTTTTT. Residues: CASSQDFGRGRHNEKLFF.

The chain joins TRBV16 to TRBJ1-4, with D perhaps matching TRBD1 (5 bases). The germline V gene has CDR1 KGHSY and CDR2 FQNENV. Between the trimmed V and J ends, which lost 4 bases and 13 bases, there was a span of 19 bases. This CDR3 contains 14 residues. The CDR3, as DNA: TGTGCCAGCAGCCCGGACATTGATAGTGTTCGACTGTTTTTT. Its translation: CASSPDIDSVRLFF.

V usage is TRBV28 and J usage is TRBJ2-1; no reliable D call. Looked up from germline, CDR1 is MDHEN and CDR2 is SYDVKM. Trimming pared 5 bases from V and 10 bases from J, leaving 12 bases between. This CDR3 region has 12 residues. The CDR3 DNA reads as TGTGCCAGCAGTCCCCCCGCAAGGGAGCAGTTCTTC. This gives the protein CASSPPAREQFF.

This clonotype was picked up a small number of times. The genes are TRBV9 and TRBJ1-6; D possibly corresponds to TRBD1 (5 bases). Germline loops: CDR1 SGDLS, CDR2 YYNGEE. The CDR3 is 12 residues long. V lost 0 bases, J lost 16 bases, and 11 bases lay in between. The CDR3 reads CASSVETGSLHF. The CDR3 DNA reads TGTGCCAGCAGCGTAGAAACAGGCTCTCTCCACTTT.

This clonotype was seen repeatedly, ten times or more. This chain connects TRBV28 to TRBJ1-1, with D maybe TRBD1 (5 bases). Germline-derived CDR1 and CDR2 are MDHEN and SYDVKM. The CDR3 is 16 amino acids. The germline V and J ends were trimmed by 6 bases and 1 base, with 18 bases remaining between them. CDR3 sequence: CASSSLPGRTNTEAFF. In DNA form, the CDR3 reads TGTGCCAGCAGCTCTTTACCGGGACGGACGAACACTGAAGCTTTCTTT.

This chain joins TRBV25-1 and TRBJ1-4, with D unresolved. CDR1 is MGHDK and CDR2 is SYGVNS in the germline V gene. V shed 1 base and J shed 2 bases, with 8 bases lying between them. The CDR3 spans 15 residues. The DNA for the CDR3 is TGTGCCAGCAGTGAATCGGGAGCGACTAATGAAAAACTGTTTTTT. Residues: CASSESGATNEKLFF.

At least ten counts were recorded for this clonotype. The CDR3: CASATGGWKPQHF. CDR3 coding DNA: TGTGCCAGCGCCACAGGGGGGTGGAAGCCCCAGCATTTT. V usage is TRBV28 and J usage is TRBJ1-5; 8 bases line up with TRBD1. CDR1 is MDHEN and CDR2 is SYDVKM in the germline V gene. The CDR3 sequence is 13 residues long. V shed 8 bases and J 8 bases; nucleotides not matched to a gene: 8.

The V call is TRBV19, the J call TRBJ2-4; D is uncertain. The CDR3 sequence is 18 residues long. The germline V gene encodes CDR1 LNHDA and CDR2 SQIVND (reference sequence). Trimming stripped 5 bases from V and 0 bases from J, with 20 bases between. CDR3 in DNA: TGTGCCAGTAGTCTGCAAGAGACCCTAACCTTAGCCAAAAACATTCAGTACTTC. Translated: CASSLQETLTLAKNIQYF.

This clonotype occurred a few times. The genes are TRBV7-2 and TRBJ2-3; the match to TRBD2 covers 10 bases. V was clipped by 2 bases and J by 6 bases; unmatched bases: 8. The CDR3 has 16 amino acids. Germline V lookup: CDR1 SGHTA, CDR2 FQGNSA. CDR3 protein: CASSLRLAGVGDTQYF. The CDR3 nucleotides are TGTGCCAGCAGCTTAAGGCTAGCGGGAGTAGGGGATACGCAGTATTTT.

This clonotype was observed a handful of times. This chain connects TRBV7-2 to TRBJ2-1, with 11 positions matching TRBD2. Germline V gene sequence: CDR1 SGHTA, CDR2 FQGNSA. With 5 bases clipped from V and 4 bases from J, the junction kept 7 bases outside the gene matches. The length of the CDR3 is 16 residues. CDR3 loop: CASSPMTSGKYNEQFF. The DNA for the CDR3 is TGTGCCAGCAGCCCCATGACTAGCGGGAAGTACAATGAGCAGTTCTTC.

This clonotype was counted many times. This sequence joins TRBV6-5 and TRBJ2-5; a weak D match, TRBD1 (6 bases). This CDR3 has 16 residues. Germline CDR1 reads MNHEY; CDR2 reads SVGAGI. V was clipped by 5 bases and J by 5 bases, with 21 bases between them. CDR3 nucleotides: TGTGCCAGCAGTACCCCCAAGAGGGGGTTTCGGGAGACCCAGTACTTC. Protein: CASSTPKRGFRETQYF.

This clonotype was counted at least ten times. The chain has TRBV18 and TRBJ2-1, with 13 bases aligning to TRBD2. V was pared by 3 bases and J by 9 bases, with 5 bases of the junction left unmatched. Germline V gene lookup returns CDR1 KGHSH and CDR2 LQKENI. CDR3 size: 15 residues. CDR3 amino acids: CASSPGTSGTGEQFF. The CDR3 DNA sequence: TGTGCCAGCTCACCCGGGACTAGCGGGACTGGTGAGCAGTTCTTC.

The chain employs TRBV9 and TRBJ1-5; 7 bases match TRBD1. There are 15 residues in the CDR3. CDR1 SGDLS and CDR2 YYNGEE come from the germline V gene. Trimming took 0 bases from V and 5 from J; bases not matched to a gene: 5. The chain's CDR3 is CASSVGQGSDQPQHF. In DNA, the CDR3 is TGTGCCAGCAGCGTAGGACAGGGTAGTGATCAGCCCCAGCATTTT.

This clonotype was seen only a few times. The chain carries TRBV5-6 and TRBJ1-5, with D perhaps matching TRBD1 (5 bases). This CDR3 contains 15 residues. The germline V gene has CDR1 SGHDT and CDR2 YYEEEE. V lost 4 bases and J lost 2, with 13 bases in between. As DNA, the CDR3 is TGTGCCAGCAGCCCGGGACTGCTAGGCAATCAGCCCCAGCATTTT. Translated, it gives CASSPGLLGNQPQHF.

This clonotype occurred many times. The genes are TRBV14 and TRBJ2-1; 9 nucleotides align to TRBD2. Germline V gene lookup returns CDR1 SGHDN and CDR2 FVKESK. The ends lost 0 bases at V and 9 bases at J; junction bases unmatched: 15. This CDR3 has 18 residues. The CDR3 loop reads CASSQEGPLAGVSSEQFF. The CDR3 DNA sequence: TGTGCCAGCAGCCAAGAAGGGCCCTTAGCGGGAGTCAGCAGTGAGCAGTTCTTC.

This clonotype was detected many times. The gene calls are TRBV12-3 or TRBV12-4 and TRBJ2-2, with D possibly being TRBD1 (5 bases). This CDR3 has 13 residues. V was trimmed by 6 bases and J by 6 bases, leaving 11 bases between them. In DNA, the CDR3 is TGTGCCAGCAGCCCAGGGCAGGCCGGGGAGCTGTTTTTT. Protein sequence: CASSPGQAGELFF.

The chain couples TRBV4-2 to TRBJ2-3; no reliable D call. V was trimmed by 1 base and J by 0 bases, leaving 8 bases between them. Looked up from germline, CDR1 is LGHNA and CDR2 is YNFKEQ. The CDR3 spans 15 residues. The CDR3 is CASSQGPISTDTQYF. The CDR3 region has the DNA TGTGCCAGCAGCCAAGGGCCCATTAGCACAGATACGCAGTATTTT.

This clonotype came up a few times. The chain couples TRBV28 to TRBJ1-4; D is unclear. V lost 3 bases and J lost 0, with 5 bases in between. The CDR3 runs 14 residues. Germline V gene lookup returns CDR1 MDHEN and CDR2 SYDVKM. The CDR3 loop is CASSFRPTNEKLFF. In DNA form, the CDR3 reads TGTGCCAGCAGTTTTCGTCCAACTAATGAAAAACTGTTTTTT. The complete variable domain, with remaining parts taken from reference TRBV28 and TRBJ1-4, reads DVKVTQSSRYLVKRTGEKVFLECVQDMDHENMFWYRQDPGLGLRLIYFSYDVKMKEKGDIPEGYSVSREKKERFSLILESASTNQTSMYLCASSFRPTNEKLFFGSGTQLSVL.

This clonotype came up a few times. The rearrangement uses TRBV5-6 and TRBJ2-1, with 7 nucleotides matching TRBD1. V lost 2 bases to trimming and J lost 3 bases; unmatched junction nucleotides: 5. The CDR3 runs 15 residues. The germline gives CDR1 SGHDT, CDR2 YYEEEE. CDR3 in amino acids: CASSLTGAGYNEQFF. The CDR3 region has the DNA TGTGCCAGCAGCTTAACAGGGGCTGGCTACAATGAGCAGTTCTTC.

This clonotype was counted ten times or more. This rearrangement joins TRBV5-5 to TRBJ2-7; D unresolved. The CDR3 runs 12 residues. V lost 1 base and J lost 4, with 6 bases in between. The germline V gene has CDR1 SGHKS and CDR2 YYEKEE (reference sequence). The CDR3: CASSLTIYEQYF. CDR3 sequence (DNA): TGTGCCAGCAGCTTGACTATATACGAGCAGTACTTC.

V and J are TRBV7-4 and TRBJ1-1; D uncertain. Trimming removed 5 bases from V and 0 bases from J, with 16 bases in between. The CDR3 consists of 16 residues. Germline V CDR1 and CDR2: SGHVT, SQSDAQ. Written as DNA, the CDR3 is TGTGCCAGCAGCACCCGGACGGTATGGGTGAACACTGAAGCTTTCTTT. This gives the protein CASSTRTVWVNTEAFF.

This chain's CDR3 is CASTPGGYYEQYF. The CDR3 nucleotides read TGTGCCAGCACTCCAGGGGGCTACTACGAGCAGTACTTC. The rearrangement links TRBV12-3 or TRBV12-4 to TRBJ2-7; TRBD1 agrees at 8 bases. This CDR3 comprises 13 residues. J was trimmed by 3 bases and V by 7 bases; bases with no gene match: 5.

This clonotype came up a few times. The V gene is TRBV4-3, the J gene TRBJ1-1; tentatively, D is TRBD1 (5 bases). Germline lookup yields CDR1 LGHNA and CDR2 YSLEER. V was clipped by 0 bases and J by 7 bases, with 12 bases between them. CDR3 size: 14 residues. CDR3 sequence (DNA): TGCGCCAGCAGCCAAGACAGGGTTTCTGGTGAAGCTTTCTTT. The encoded protein is CASSQDRVSGEAFF.

This clonotype was observed many times. Here the CDR3 DNA reads TGTGCCAGCAGTTACGCAGGGGCCACTGGTATCACCGGGGAGCTGTTTTTT. Protein product: CASSYAGATGITGELFF. The chain employs TRBV6-6 and TRBJ2-2, with a weak D call TRBD1 (6 bases). Trimming took off 2 bases at V and 4 bases at J, with 17 bases between the two ends. Per the germline V gene, CDR1 is MNHNY and CDR2 is SVGAGI (reference sequence). The CDR3 is 17 residues long.

The chain is built from TRBV28 and TRBJ2-7, with no clear D. Trimming shortened V by 1 base and J by 2 bases, and 12 bases separated the two germline ends. Germline V lookup: CDR1 MDHEN, CDR2 SYDVKM. CDR3 length: 15 amino acids. This chain's CDR3 is CASSLSSALAYEQYF. The CDR3 nucleotides read TGTGCCAGCAGTTTATCTAGTGCGTTGGCCTACGAGCAGTACTTC.

This clonotype occurred a few times. This rearrangement joins TRBV18 to TRBJ2-1; D gene uncertain. CDR3 length: 12 residues. Germline values: CDR1 KGHSH, CDR2 LQKENI. The V and J ends lost 3 bases and 10 bases respectively, with 10 bases between them. The CDR3 spells CASSPRSVEQFF. In DNA, the CDR3 is TGTGCCAGCTCACCCCGTTCGGTGGAGCAGTTCTTC.

The CDR3 is CASGQGTKTQYF. The DNA for the CDR3 is TGTGCCAGCGGACAGGGTACGAAGACCCAGTACTTC. The V and J genes are TRBV6-2 or TRBV6-3 and TRBJ2-5; 8 bases match TRBD1. Germline V gene lookup returns CDR1 MNHEY and CDR2 SVGEGT. The CDR3 is 12 amino acids. With 8 bases clipped from V and 6 bases from J, the junction kept 5 bases outside the gene matches.

This clonotype occurred a few times. V usage is TRBV2 and J usage is TRBJ2-3; D unclear. Germline assignment: CDR1 SNHLY and CDR2 FYNNEI. The CDR3 has 14 residues. V was trimmed by 7 bases and J by 2 bases, leaving 13 bases between them. CDR3 protein: CASNSKGPTDTQYF. CDR3 DNA sequence: TGTGCCAGCAATTCGAAGGGTCCCACAGATACGCAGTATTTT.

The rearrangement links TRBV18 to TRBJ1-5; D gene uncertain. The germline V gene encodes CDR1 KGHSH and CDR2 LQKENI. There are 14 residues in the CDR3. V was clipped by 4 bases and J by 4 bases, with 11 bases between them. CDR3 region: CASSQLRDNQPQHF. The DNA for the CDR3 is TGTGCCAGCTCACAATTAAGGGATAATCAGCCCCAGCATTTT.